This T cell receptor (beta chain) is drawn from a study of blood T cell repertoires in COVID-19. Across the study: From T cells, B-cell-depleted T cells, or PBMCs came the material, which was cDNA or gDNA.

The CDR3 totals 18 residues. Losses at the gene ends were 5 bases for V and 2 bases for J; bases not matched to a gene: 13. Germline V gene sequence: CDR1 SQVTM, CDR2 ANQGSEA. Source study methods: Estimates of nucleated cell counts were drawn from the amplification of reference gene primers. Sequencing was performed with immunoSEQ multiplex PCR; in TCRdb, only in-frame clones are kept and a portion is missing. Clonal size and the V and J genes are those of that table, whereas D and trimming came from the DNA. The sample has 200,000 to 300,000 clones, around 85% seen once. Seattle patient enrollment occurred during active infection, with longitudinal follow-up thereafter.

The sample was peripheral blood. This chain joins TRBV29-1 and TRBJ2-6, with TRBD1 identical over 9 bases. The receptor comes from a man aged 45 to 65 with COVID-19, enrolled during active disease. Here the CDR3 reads CSVRLLQGAYAGANVLTF. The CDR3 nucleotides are TGCAGCGTTCGCTTACTACAGGGGGCTTATGCTGGGGCCAACGTCCTGACTTTC. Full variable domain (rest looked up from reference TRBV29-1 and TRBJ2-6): SAVISQKPSRDICQRGTSLTIQCQVDSQVTMMFWYRQQPGQSLTLIATANQGSEATYESGFVIDKFPISRPNLTFSTLTVSNMSPEDSSIYLCSVRLLQGAYAGANVLTFGAGSRLTVL.